This is a list of T cell receptor beta chains from one sample in a study of T cell responses to AZD1222 COVID-19 vaccine. Some clones are missing from TCRdb's copy, which holds only in-frame ones; the method was immunoSEQ multiplex PCR. The sample carries around 75,000 clones, around 89% recorded once. The sequenced sample was peripheral blood, obtained 28 days after the second dose of the MenACWY control vaccine. Receptor source: an adult who received the MenACWY meningococcal vaccine as a control. The CDR3 runs from the conserved cysteine through the conserved F or W. D genes are given only for firm matches.

d_gene	v_gene	j_gene	CDR3aa	CDR3nt
NA	TRBV28	TRBJ2-1	CASTHYNEQFF	TGTGCCAGTACACACTACAATGAGCAGTTCTTC
NA	TRBV7-9	TRBJ1-4	CASSLGQPEKLFF	TGTGCCAGCAGCTTAGGACAGCCAGAAAAACTGTTTTTT
NA	TRBV7-9	TRBJ2-1	CASSSPGMGRGEQFF	TGTGCCAGCAGCTCCCCCGGTATGGGACGGGGGGAGCAGTTCTTC
NA	TRBV2	TRBJ1-2	CASSERPGGYGYTF	TGTGCCAGCAGTGAACGCCCGGGCGGGTATGGCTACACCTTC
TRBD1	TRBV9	TRBJ1-1	CASSEGTGGTEVFF	TGTGCCAGCAGCGAGGGGACAGGTGGGACTGAAGTTTTCTTT
NA	TRBV6-5	TRBJ2-7	CASSYSAGNSYEQYF	TGTGCCAGCAGTTACTCTGCAGGTAACTCCTACGAGCAGTACTTC
TRBD2	TRBV14	TRBJ2-5	CASSPGLSSGGPQETQYF	TGTGCCAGCAGCCCCGGACTTTCTAGCGGGGGGCCTCAAGAGACCCAGTACTTC
NA	TRBV9	TRBJ1-3	CASSVGAAGSGNTIYF	TGTGCCAGCAGCGTAGGGGCCGCGGGATCTGGAAACACCATATATTTT
NA	TRBV6-2/TRBV6-3	TRBJ2-1	CASSSPTGGPINEQFF	TGTGCCAGCAGTTCCCCCACGGGGGGCCCTATCAATGAGCAGTTCTTC
NA	TRBV9	TRBJ2-6	CASSVEGSGVLTF	TGTGCCAGCAGCGTAGAAGGATCTGGGGTCCTGACTTTC
NA	TRBV5-4	TRBJ2-1	CALSRGAQSYNEQFF	TGTGCCCTTTCTAGGGGCGCCCAATCCTACAATGAGCAGTTCTTC
NA	TRBV5-6	TRBJ1-1	CASSFRGNTEAFF	TGTGCCAGCAGCTTCAGGGGGAACACTGAAGCTTTCTTT